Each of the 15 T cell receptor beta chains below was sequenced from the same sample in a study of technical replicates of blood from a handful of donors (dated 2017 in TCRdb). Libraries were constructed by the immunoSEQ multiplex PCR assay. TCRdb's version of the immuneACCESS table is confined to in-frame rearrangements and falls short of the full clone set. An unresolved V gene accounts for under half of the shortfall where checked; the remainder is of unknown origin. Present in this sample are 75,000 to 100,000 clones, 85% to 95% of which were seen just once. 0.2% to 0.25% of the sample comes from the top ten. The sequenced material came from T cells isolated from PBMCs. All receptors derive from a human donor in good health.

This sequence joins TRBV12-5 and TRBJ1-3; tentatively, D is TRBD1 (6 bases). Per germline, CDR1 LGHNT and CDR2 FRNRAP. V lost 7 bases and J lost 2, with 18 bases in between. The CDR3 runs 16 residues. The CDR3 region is CASAKGQTQAGNTIYF. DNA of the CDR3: TGTGCTAGTGCGAAAGGACAGACCCAGGCTGGAAACACCATATATTTT.

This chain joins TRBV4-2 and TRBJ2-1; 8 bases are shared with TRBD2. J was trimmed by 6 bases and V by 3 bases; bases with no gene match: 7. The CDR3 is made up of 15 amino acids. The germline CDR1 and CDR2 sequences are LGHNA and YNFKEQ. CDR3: CASSQPAGTSNEQFF. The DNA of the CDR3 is TGTGCCAGCAGCCAGCCGGCTGGGACTAGCAATGAGCAGTTCTTC.

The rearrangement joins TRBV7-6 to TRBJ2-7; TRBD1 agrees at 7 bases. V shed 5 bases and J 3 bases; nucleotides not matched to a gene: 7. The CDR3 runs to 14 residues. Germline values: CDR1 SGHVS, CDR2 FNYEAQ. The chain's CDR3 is CASSLDRALYEQYF. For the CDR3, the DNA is TGTGCCAGCAGCCTCGACAGGGCCCTCTACGAGCAGTACTTC.

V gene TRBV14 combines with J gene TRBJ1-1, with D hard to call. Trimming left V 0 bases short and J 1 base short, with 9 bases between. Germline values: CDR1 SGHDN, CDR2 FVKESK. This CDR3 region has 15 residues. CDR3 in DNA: TGTGCCAGCAGCCAAGACAGACAAAAGAACACTGAAGCTTTCTTT. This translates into CASSQDRQKNTEAFF.

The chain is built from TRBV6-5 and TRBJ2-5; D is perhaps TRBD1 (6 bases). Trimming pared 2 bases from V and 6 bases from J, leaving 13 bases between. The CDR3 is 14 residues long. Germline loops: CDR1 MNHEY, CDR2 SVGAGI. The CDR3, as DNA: TGTGCCAGCAGTTACGAAGGGGGTCTGAAGACCCAGTACTTC. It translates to CASSYEGGLKTQYF.

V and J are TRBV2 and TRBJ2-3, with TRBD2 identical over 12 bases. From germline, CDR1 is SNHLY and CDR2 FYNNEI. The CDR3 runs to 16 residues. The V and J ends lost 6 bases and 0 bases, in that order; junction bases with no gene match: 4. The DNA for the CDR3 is TGTGCCAGCAGAGCCGGGACTAGCGGGAGCACAGATACGCAGTATTTT. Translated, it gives CASRAGTSGSTDTQYF.

CDR3 coding DNA: TGTGCCAGCAGCTTCTGGACGGGAGGAACCCAAGAGACCCAGTACTTC. Amino acids: CASSFWTGGTQETQYF. This chain links TRBV7-6 with TRBJ2-5, with 7 positions matching TRBD2. This CDR3 contains 16 residues. Germline V gene data show CDR1 as SGHVS and CDR2 as FNYEAQ. The trim removed 3 bases at V and 1 base at J, leaving 8 bases unmatched.

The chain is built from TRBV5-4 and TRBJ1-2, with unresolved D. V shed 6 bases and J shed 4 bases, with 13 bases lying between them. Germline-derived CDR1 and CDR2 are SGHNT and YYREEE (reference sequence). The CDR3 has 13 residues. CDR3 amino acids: CASNMGGSYGYTF. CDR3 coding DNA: TGTGCCAGCAACATGGGAGGGAGCTATGGCTACACCTTC. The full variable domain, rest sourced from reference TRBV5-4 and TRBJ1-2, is ETGVTQSPTHLIKTRGQQVTLRCSSQSGHNTVSWYQQALGQGPQFIFQYYREEENGRGNFPPRFSGLQFPNYSSELNVNALELDDSALYLCASNMGGSYGYTFGSGTRLTVV.

In nucleotides, the CDR3 is TGTGCCAGCAGTTTAAGGGGGTTCGTTACAGATACGCAGTATTTT. It codes for CASSLRGFVTDTQYF. This sequence joins TRBV27 and TRBJ2-3, with D perhaps TRBD1 (6 bases). The CDR3 has 15 amino acids. V was shortened by 2 bases and J by 3 bases, with 12 bases between the two germline ends. Germline V gene lookup returns CDR1 MNHEY and CDR2 SMNVEV (reference sequence).

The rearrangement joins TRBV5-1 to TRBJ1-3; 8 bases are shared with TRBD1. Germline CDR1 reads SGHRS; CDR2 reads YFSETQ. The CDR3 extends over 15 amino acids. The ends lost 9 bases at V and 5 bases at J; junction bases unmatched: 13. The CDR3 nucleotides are TGCGCCAACTCTCGGCCGACAGGGGTCCGAAACACCATATATTTT. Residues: CANSRPTGVRNTIYF.

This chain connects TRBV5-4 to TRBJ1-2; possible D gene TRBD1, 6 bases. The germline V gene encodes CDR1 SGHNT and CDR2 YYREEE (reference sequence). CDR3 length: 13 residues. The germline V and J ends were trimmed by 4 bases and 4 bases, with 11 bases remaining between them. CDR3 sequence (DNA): TGTGCCAGCAGCGTTCCAGGGGCCTATGGCTACACCTTC. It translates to CASSVPGAYGYTF.

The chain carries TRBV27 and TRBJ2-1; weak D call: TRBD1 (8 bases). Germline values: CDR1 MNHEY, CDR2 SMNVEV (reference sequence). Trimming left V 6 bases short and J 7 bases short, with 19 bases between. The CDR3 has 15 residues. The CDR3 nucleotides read TGTGCCAGCAGGACACAGGGGGGGAACAATAATGAGCAGTTCTTC. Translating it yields CASRTQGGNNNEQFF.

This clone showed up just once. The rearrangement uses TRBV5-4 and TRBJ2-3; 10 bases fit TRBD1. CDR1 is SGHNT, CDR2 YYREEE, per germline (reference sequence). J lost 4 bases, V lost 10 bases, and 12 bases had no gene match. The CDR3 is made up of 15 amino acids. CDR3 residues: CAPHQRDRGPDTQYF. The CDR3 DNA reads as TGTGCCCCCCACCAACGGGACAGGGGACCAGATACGCAGTATTTT. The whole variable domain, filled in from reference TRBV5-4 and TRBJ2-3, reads ETGVTQSPTHLIKTRGQQVTLRCSSQSGHNTVSWYQQALGQGPQFIFQYYREEENGRGNFPPRFSGLQFPNYSSELNVNALELDDSALYLCAPHQRDRGPDTQYFGPGTRLTVL.

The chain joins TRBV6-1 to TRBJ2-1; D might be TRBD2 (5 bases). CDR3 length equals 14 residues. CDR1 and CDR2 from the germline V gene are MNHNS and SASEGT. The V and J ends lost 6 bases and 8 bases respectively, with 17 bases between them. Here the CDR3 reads CASRLITRGDEQFF. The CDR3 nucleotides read TGTGCCAGCAGACTCATCACTAGAGGCGATGAGCAGTTCTTC.

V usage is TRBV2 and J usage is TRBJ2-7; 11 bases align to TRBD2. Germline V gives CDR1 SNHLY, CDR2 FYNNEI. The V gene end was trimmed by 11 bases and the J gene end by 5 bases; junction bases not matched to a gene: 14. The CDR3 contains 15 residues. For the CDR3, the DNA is TGTGCCGGGGCATATTTAGCGGGAGGGCAGGACGAGCAGTACTTC. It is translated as CAGAYLAGGQDEQYF.